This T cell receptor beta chain was observed in a study of T-cell memory formation after mild COVID-19. CDR3 size: 14 residues. Germline V CDR1 and CDR2: LGHNT, FRNRAP. The V and J ends lost 6 bases and 3 bases, in that order; junction bases with no gene match: 5. Concerning this clonotype: No antigen is known for it.

With constant-segment primers, 5'RACE yielded cDNA libraries of TCR alpha and TCR beta that carried sample barcodes and UMIs. TCRdb re-called the 5' RACE reads with MiXCR, one entry per CDR3 protein. The sample carries about 49,000 distinct CDR3 sequences, approximately 7.6% recorded once. Study results and caveats: Memory from before infection featured some responding clones, which suggests cross-reactive memory joined.

Sequenced sample: PBMCs or a T cell subset sorted from them (not recorded which). The chain links TRBV12-5 to TRBJ2-5; 9 nucleotides agree with TRBD1. This clonotype was sampled from a man younger than 35 who had mild COVID-19 (a few samples of this study predate the infection). Cell type and time point are not known. CDR3 protein: CASGPGQGKETQYF. The CDR3 DNA follows: TGTGCTAGTGGACCGGGACAGGGAAAAGAGACCCAGTACTTC.